The clone carrying this T cell receptor (beta chain) appeared once. Germline CDR1 is MDHEN and CDR2 is SYDVKM. With 9 bases clipped from V and 5 bases from J, the junction kept 10 bases outside the gene matches. The CDR3 is 14 residues long. These data are taken from a study of blood T cell repertoires in COVID-19. Study as a whole: COVID-19 samples collected from the United States, Italy and Spain covered acute and convalescent phases.

Seattle patient enrollment occurred during active infection, with longitudinal follow-up thereafter. Measured with immunoSEQ multiplex PCR; TCRdb has only the in-frame clones, and not every one. This repertoire shows approximately 150,000 clones, just under 85% found once; its top ten account for under 3.5%. This receptor was taken from a woman aged 80 or over with COVID-19, enrolled during active disease. Sequencing was done on a sample of peripheral blood. This chain connects TRBV28 to TRBJ2-7; 10 bases map to TRBD1. CDR3 DNA sequence: TGTGCCAGTGACAACGGACAGGGGGTCAACGAGCAGTACTTC. Translating it yields CASDNGQGVNEQYF. Drawing the rest from reference TRBV28 and TRBJ2-7, the complete variable domain is DVKVTQSSRYLVKRTGEKVFLECVQDMDHENMFWYRQDPGLGLRLIYFSYDVKMKEKGDIPEGYSVSREKKERFSLILESASTNQTSMYLCASDNGQGVNEQYFGPGTRLTVT.